This T cell receptor (beta chain) was sequenced in a study of T cell responses to AZD1222 COVID-19 vaccine (dated by TCRdb to about 2021). Context from the whole study: AZD1222 recipients given second doses at about 4 weeks or at about 12 weeks were pooled, since spike-specific TCR depth and breadth were not found to differ between the two schedules. TCR sequencing was performed for 230 to 250 trial participants, of whom roughly 200 were given two doses of AZD1222 and about 25 were given two doses of MenACWY control vaccine. Trial participants were enrolled by age into subgroups of 18-55, 56-69 and 70-plus years, and around 150, 28 and 57 TCR-sequenced participants, respectively, were included in these subgroups.

Study-wide findings and limitations: Conclusions about previously exposed vaccinees are limited, since just a handful of AZD1222 recipients were seropositive for SARS-CoV-2 at baseline. Participants were mostly white British and included more females than males, and it was suggested by the authors that clonal diversity may have been underestimated. Because no samples from the day 14 peak response were available, repertoires could be characterized only after the peak T cell response. The 56-69-year group was small, and its depth increase did not reach significance, likely because of low power. CD4 TCRs associated with the vaccine covered the entire spike protein, and the dominant responses were in regions 160-218 and 743-854. After two AZD1222 doses, both the breadth and the depth of spike-specific TCRs were significantly higher than at day 0 and than in MenACWY recipients. Epitopes outside the regions mutated in the B.1.351 and B.1.1.7 variants were reportedly recognized by nearly half of the unique spike-specific TCRs.

The CDR3 regions of human TCRbeta chains were analyzed by immunosequencing. For the original study's pipeline: TCRs in the repertoires were matched against a reference library of SARS-CoV-2-specific TCRs that had been generated with the MIRA antigen-specificity platform. Breadth was defined as the fraction of unique TCRs that were SARS-CoV-2-associated. Depth was defined as the fraction of total T cells that were SARS-CoV-2-associated. Using the MIRA data, each spike-specific TCR was assigned both to the spike region to which the TCR was reactive and to a CD4 or CD8 class. Log10-transformed breadth and depth values were compared by one-way ANOVA with Sidak's multiple comparisons tests. TCRdb retrieved this table from immuneACCESS and kept in-frame rearrangements only. Not all clones are present; in checked studies, unresolved V genes account for under half, and no reason is known for the remainder. The DNA gave D and trimming, while V, J and clone size come from that table. This sample lists some 130,000 clones; approximately 86% were detected once. Jointly, the top ten make up roughly 2.4% of the sample.

V loses 5 bases at its end and J loses 5 bases; junction bases beyond the gene matches: 12. The CDR3 spans 16 residues, from the cysteine through the phenylalanine. Only the CDR3 DNA stays, 48 bases, in frame from base 1. CDR1 and CDR2 are drawn from the germline V gene (reference sequence): MNHEY, SMNVEV. The sample's time point label, in plain terms: baseline before first vaccination. Vaccinee samples came from UK trials COV001 and COV002, including a single-blind randomized controlled phase 2/3 trial of AZD1222 (ChAdOx1 nCoV-19) in healthy adults. Trial participant PBMC samples were collected at day 0 and day 28 after the second dose for TCRbeta chain sequencing. Regarding this clone: This clone's antigen is unknown. The record has no base qualities; no much larger clone is one base away.

The rearranged chain carries TRBV27 and TRBJ1-1, and 9 junction bases match TRBD1. Source: peripheral blood, taken on day 0 of AZD1222 vaccination. The sequence was collected from an adult in good health. The DNA reads TGTGCCAGCAGTGGAACAGGGGGCCGGTTTGGGACTGAAGCTTTCTTT. It is translated as CASSGTGGRFGTEAFF.